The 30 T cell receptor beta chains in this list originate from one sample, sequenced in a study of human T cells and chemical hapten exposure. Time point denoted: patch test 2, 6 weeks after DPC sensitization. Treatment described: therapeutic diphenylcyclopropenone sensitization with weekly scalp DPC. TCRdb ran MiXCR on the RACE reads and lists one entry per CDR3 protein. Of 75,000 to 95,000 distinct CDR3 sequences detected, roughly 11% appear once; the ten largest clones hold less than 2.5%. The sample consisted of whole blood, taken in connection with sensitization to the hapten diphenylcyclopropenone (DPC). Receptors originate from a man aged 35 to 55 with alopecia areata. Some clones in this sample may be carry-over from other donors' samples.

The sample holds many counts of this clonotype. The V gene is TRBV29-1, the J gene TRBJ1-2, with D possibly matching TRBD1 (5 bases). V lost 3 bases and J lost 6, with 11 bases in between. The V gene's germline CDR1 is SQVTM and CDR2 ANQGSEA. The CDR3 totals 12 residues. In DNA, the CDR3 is TGCAGCGTTGAGGGGCGATGGAATGGCTACACCTTC. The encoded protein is CSVEGRWNGYTF. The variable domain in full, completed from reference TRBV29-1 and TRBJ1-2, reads SAVISQKPSRDICQRGTSLTIQCQVDSQVTMMFWYRQQPGQSLTLIATANQGSEATYESGFVIDKFPISRPNLTFSTLTVSNMSPEDSSIYLCSVEGRWNGYTFGSGTRLTVV.

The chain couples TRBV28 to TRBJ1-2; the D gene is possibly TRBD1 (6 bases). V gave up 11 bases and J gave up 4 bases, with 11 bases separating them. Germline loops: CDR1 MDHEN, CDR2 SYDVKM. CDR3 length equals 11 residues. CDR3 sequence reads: CAVGGGYGYTF. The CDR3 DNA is TGTGCCGTGGGGGGCGGCTATGGCTACACCTTC.

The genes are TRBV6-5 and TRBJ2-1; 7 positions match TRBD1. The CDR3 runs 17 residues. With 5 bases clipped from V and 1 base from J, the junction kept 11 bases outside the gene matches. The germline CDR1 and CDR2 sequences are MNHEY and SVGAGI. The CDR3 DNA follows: TGTGCCAGCAGTCCCAGGGACAGCTTACGGTCCTACAATGAGCAGTTCTTC. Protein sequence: CASSPRDSLRSYNEQFF.

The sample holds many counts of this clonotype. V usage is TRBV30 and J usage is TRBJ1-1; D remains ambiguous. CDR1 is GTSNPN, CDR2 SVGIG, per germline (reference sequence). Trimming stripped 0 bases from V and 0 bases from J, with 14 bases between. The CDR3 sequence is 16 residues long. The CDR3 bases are TGTGCCTGGAGTGTATTTCTAGGCGGAATGAACACTGAAGCTTTCTTT. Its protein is CAWSVFLGGMNTEAFF.

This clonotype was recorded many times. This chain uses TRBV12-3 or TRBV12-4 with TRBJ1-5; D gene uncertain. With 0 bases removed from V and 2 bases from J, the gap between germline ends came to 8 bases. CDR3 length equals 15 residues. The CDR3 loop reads CASSLAPGGNQPQHF. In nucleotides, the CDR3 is TGTGCCAGCAGTTTAGCGCCGGGTGGCAATCAGCCCCAGCATTTT.

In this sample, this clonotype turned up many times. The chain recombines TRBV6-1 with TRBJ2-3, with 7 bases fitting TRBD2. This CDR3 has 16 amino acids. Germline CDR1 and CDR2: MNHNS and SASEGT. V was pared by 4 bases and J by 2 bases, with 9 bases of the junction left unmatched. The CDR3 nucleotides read TGTGCCAGCAGTGCCTATAGCGGGTCCTCCACAGATACGCAGTATTTT. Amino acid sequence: CASSAYSGSSTDTQYF.

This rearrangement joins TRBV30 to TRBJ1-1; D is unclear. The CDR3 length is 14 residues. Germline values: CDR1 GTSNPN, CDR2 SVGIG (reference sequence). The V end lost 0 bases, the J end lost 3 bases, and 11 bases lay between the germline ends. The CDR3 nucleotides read TGTGCCTGGAGTGTACTCGGAGTGTACACTGAAGCTTTCTTT. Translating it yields CAWSVLGVYTEAFF. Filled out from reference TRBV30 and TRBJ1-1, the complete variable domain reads SQTIHQWPATLVQPVGSPLSLECTVEGTSNPNLYWYRQAAGRGLQLLFYSVGIGQISSEVPQNLSASRPQDRQFILSSKKLLLSDSGFYLCAWSVLGVYTEAFFGQGTRLTVV.

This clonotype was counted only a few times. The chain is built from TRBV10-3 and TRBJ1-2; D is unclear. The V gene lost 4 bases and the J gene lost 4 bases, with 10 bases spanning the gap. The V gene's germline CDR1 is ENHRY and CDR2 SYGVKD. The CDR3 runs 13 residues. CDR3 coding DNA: TGTGCCATCAGTGGGACGGCCCTCTATGGCTACACCTTC. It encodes CAISGTALYGYTF.

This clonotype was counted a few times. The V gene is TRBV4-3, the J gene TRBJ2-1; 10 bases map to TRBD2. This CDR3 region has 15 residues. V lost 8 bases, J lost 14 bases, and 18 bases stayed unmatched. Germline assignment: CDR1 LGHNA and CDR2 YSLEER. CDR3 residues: CASREATSGTVPEFF. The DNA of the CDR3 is TGCGCCAGCCGCGAGGCCACTAGCGGGACCGTTCCGGAGTTCTTC.

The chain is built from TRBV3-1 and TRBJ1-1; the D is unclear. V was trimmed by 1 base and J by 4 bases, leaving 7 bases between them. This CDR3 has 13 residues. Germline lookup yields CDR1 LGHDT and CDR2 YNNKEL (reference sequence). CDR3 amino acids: CASSQGRGTEAFF. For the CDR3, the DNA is TGTGCCAGCAGCCAAGGGCGGGGCACTGAAGCTTTCTTT. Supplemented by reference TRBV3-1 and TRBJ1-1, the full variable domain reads DTAVSQTPKYLVTQMGNDKSIKCEQNLGHDTMYWYKQDSKKFLKIMFSYNNKELIINETVPNRFSPKSPDKAHLNLHINSLELGDSAVYFCASSQGRGTEAFFGQGTRLTVV.

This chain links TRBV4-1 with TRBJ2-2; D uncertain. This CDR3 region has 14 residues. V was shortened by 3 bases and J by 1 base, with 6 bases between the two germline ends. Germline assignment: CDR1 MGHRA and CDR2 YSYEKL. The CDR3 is CASSHHKNTGELFF. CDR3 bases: TGCGCCAGCAGCCACCACAAGAACACCGGGGAGCTGTTTTTT.

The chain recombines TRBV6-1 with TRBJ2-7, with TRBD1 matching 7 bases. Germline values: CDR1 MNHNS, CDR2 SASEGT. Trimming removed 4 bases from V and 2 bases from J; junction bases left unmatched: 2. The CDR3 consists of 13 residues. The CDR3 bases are TGTGCCAGCAGTGGACAGGGTCCCTACGAGCAGTACGTC. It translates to CASSGQGPYEQYV.

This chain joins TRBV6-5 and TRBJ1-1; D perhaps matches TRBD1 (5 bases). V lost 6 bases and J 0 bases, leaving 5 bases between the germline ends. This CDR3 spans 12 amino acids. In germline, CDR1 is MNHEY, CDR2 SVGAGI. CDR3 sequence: CASRGVNTEAFF. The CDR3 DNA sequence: TGTGCCAGCAGAGGGGTGAACACTGAAGCTTTCTTT.

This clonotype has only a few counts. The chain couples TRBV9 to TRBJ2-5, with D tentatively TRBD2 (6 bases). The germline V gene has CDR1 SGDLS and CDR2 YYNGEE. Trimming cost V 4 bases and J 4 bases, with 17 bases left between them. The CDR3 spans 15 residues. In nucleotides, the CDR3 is TGTGCCAGCAGCTTGGGGACCCCCGGGGGAGAGACCCAGTACTTC. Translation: CASSLGTPGGETQYF.

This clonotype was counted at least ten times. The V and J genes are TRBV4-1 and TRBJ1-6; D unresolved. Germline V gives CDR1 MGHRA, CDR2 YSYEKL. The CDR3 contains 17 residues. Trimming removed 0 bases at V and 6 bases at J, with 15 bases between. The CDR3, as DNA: TGCGCCAGCAGCCAAGATATAGGGCCAGCCTTTAATTCACCCCTCCACTTT. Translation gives CASSQDIGPAFNSPLHF.

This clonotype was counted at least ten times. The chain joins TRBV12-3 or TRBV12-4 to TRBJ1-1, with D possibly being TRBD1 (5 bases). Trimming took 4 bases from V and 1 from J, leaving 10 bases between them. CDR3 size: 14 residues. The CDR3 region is CASSSLDRNTEAFF. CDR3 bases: TGTGCCAGCAGTTCACTAGACAGGAACACTGAAGCTTTCTTT.

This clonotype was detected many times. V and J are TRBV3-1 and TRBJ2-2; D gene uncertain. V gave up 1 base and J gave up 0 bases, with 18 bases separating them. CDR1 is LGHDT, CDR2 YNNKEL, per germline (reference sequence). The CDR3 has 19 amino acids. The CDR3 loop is CASSQGIGGAISNTGELFF. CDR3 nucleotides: TGTGCCAGCAGCCAAGGGATTGGTGGCGCCATTTCGAACACCGGGGAGCTGTTTTTT.

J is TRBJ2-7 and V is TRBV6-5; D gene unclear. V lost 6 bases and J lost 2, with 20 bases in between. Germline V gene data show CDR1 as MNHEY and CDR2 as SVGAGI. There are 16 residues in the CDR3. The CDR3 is CASSQPLRRNPYEQYF. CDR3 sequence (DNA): TGTGCCAGCAGCCAACCCCTGCGGCGGAACCCCTACGAGCAGTACTTC.

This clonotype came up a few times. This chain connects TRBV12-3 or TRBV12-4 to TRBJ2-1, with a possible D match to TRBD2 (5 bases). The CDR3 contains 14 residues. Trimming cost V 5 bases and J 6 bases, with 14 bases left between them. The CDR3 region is CASSPVIEGNEQFF. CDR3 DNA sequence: TGTGCCAGCAGTCCAGTTATCGAGGGCAATGAGCAGTTCTTC.

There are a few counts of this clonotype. The CDR3 DNA sequence: TGTGCCAGCAGTTATGGACTAGCGGACACCGGGGAGCTGTTTTTT. This gives the protein CASSYGLADTGELFF. V usage is TRBV6-2 or TRBV6-3 and J usage is TRBJ2-2, with 10 bases identical to TRBD2. V was clipped by 3 bases and J by 3 bases; unmatched bases: 1. This CDR3 contains 15 residues. CDR1 and CDR2 from the germline V gene are MNHEY and SVGEGT.

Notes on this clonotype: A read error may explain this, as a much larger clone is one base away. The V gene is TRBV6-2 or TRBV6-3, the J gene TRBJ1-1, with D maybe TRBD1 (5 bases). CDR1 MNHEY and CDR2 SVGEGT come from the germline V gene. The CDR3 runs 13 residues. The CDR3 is CASGYSTGNEAFF. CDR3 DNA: TGTGCCAGCGGTTACTCTACAGGCAATGAAGCTTTCTTT.

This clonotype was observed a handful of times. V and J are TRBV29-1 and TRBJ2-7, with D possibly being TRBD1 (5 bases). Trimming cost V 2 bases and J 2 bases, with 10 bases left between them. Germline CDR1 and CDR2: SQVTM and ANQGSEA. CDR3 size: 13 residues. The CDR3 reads CSVERAGTYEQYF. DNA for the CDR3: TGCAGCGTTGAACGGGCAGGGACCTACGAGCAGTACTTC.

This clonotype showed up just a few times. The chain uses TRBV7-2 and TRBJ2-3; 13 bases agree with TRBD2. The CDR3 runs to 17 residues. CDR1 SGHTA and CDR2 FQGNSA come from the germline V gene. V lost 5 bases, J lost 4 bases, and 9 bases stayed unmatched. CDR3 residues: CASSPRTSGRGADTQYF. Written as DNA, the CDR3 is TGTGCCAGCAGCCCGCGGACTAGCGGGAGAGGGGCAGATACGCAGTATTTT.

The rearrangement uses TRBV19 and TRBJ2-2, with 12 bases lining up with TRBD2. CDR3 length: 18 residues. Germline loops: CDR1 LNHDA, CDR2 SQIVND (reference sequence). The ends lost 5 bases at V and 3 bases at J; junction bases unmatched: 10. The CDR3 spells CASSPYRLAGDHTGELFF. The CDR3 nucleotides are TGTGCCAGTAGTCCATATCGACTAGCGGGAGATCACACCGGGGAGCTGTTTTTT. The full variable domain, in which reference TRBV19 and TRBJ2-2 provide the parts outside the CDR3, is DGGITQSPKYLFRKEGQNVTLSCEQNLNHDAMYWYRQDPGQGLRLIYYSQIVNDFQKGDIAEGYSVSREKKESFPLTVTSAQKNPTAFYLCASSPYRLAGDHTGELFFGEGSRLTVL.

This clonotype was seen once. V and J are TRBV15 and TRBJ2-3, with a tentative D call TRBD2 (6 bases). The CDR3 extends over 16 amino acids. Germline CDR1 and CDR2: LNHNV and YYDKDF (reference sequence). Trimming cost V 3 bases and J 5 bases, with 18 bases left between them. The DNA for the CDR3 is TGTGCCACCAGCAGCCCAACTAGCCCTTACATAGATACGCAGTATTTT. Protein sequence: CATSSPTSPYIDTQYF.

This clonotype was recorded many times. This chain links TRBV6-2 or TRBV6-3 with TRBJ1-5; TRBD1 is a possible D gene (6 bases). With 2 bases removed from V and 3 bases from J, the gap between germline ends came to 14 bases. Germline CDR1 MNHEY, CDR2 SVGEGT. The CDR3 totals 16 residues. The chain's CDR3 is CASSYLRTDANQPQHF. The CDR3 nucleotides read TGTGCCAGCAGTTACCTAAGGACAGACGCCAATCAGCCCCAGCATTTT.

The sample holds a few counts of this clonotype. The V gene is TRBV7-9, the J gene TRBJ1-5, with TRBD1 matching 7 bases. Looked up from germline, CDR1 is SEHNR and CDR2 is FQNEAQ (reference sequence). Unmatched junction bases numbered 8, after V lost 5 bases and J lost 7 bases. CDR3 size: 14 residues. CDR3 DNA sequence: TGTGCCAGCAGCCCAGGGGGGGCTCGACAGCCCCAGCATTTT. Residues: CASSPGGARQPQHF.

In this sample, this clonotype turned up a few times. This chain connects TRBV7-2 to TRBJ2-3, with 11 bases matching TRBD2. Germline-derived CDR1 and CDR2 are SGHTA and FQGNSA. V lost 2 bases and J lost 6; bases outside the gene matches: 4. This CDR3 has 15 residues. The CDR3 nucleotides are TGTGCCAGCAGCTTACCTAGCGGGAGGTTTGATACGCAGTATTTT. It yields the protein CASSLPSGRFDTQYF. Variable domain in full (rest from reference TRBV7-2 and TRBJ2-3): GAGVSQSPSNKVTEKGKDVELRCDPISGHTALYWYRQSLGQGLEFLIYFQGNSAPDKSGLPSDRFSAERTGGSVSTLTIQRTQQEDSAVYLCASSLPSGRFDTQYFGPGTRLTVL.

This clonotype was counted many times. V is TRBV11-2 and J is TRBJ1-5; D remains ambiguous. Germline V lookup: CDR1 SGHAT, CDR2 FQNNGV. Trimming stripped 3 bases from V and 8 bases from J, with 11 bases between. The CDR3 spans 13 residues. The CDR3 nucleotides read TGTGCCAGCAGCTTCGCCGGGAACGAGCCCCAGCATTTT. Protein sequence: CASSFAGNEPQHF.

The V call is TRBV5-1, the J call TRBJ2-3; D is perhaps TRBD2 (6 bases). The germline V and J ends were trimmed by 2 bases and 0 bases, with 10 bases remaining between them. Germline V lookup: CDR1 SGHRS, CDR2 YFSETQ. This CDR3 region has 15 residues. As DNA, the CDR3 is TGCGCCAGCAGCTTTGGCGGGACTAGCACAGATACGCAGTATTTT. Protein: CASSFGGTSTDTQYF.